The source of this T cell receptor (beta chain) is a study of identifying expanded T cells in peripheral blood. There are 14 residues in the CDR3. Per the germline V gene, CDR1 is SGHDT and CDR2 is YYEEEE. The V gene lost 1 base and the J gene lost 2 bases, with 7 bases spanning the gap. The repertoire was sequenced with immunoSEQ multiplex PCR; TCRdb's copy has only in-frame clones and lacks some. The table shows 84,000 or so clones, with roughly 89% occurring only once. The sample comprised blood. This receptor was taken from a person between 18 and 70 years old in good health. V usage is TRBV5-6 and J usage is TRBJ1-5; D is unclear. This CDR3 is CASSLSLGNQPQHF. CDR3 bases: TGTGCCAGCAGCTTGTCTCTCGGCAATCAGCCCCAGCATTTT.